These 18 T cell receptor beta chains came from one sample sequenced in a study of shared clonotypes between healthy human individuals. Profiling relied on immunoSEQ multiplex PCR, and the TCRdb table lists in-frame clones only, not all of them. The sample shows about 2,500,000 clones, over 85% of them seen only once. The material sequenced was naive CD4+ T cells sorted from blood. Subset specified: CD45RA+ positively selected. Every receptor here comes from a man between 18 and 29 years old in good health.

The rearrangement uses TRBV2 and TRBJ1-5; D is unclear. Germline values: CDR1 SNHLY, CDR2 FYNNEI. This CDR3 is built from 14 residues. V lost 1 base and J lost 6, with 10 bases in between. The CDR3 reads CASSEGTAPQPQHF. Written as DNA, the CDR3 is TGTGCCAGCAGTGAAGGTACAGCCCCTCAGCCCCAGCATTTT.

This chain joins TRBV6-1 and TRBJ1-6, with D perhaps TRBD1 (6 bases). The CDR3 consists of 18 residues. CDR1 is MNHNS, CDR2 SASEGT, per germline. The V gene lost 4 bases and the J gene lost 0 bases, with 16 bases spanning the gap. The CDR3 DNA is TGTGCCAGCAGTGGATCCGGGACATATAGCTCCTATAATTCACCCCTCCACTTT. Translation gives CASSGSGTYSSYNSPLHF.

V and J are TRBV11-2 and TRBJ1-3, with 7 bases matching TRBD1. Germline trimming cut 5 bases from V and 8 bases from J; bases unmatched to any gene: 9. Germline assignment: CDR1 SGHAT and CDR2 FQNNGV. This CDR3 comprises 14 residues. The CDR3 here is CASSPRQGTDTIYF. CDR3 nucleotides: TGTGCCAGCAGCCCGAGACAGGGAACGGACACCATATATTTT.

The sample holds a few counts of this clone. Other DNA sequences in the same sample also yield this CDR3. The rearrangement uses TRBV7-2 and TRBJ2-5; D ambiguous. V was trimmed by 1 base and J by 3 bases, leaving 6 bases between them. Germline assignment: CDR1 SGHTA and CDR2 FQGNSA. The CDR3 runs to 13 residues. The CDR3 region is CASSLGQKETQYF. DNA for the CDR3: TGTGCCAGCAGCTTAGGCCAGAAAGAGACCCAGTACTTC.

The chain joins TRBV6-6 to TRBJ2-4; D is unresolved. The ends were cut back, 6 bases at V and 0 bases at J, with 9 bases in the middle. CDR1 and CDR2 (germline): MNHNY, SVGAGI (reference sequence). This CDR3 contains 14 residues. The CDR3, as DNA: TGTGCCAGCAGACACGACGTAGCCAAAAACATTCAGTACTTC. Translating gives CASRHDVAKNIQYF.

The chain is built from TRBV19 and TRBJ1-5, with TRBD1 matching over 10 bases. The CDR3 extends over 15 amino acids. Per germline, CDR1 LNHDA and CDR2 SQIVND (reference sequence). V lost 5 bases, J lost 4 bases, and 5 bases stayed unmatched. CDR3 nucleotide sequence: TGTGCCAGTAGTGATCGGACAGGGGGAAATCAGCCCCAGCATTTT. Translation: CASSDRTGGNQPQHF.

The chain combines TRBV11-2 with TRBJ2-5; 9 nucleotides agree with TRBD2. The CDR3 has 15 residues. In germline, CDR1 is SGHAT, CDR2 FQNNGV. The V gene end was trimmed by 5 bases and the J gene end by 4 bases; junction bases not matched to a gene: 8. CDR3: CASSAGAGGSETQYF. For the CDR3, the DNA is TGTGCCAGCAGCGCCGGAGCGGGGGGTTCAGAGACCCAGTACTTC.

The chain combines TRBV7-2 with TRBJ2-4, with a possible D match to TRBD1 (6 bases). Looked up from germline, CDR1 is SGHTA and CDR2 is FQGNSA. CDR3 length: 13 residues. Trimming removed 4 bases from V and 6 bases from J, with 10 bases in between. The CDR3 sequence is CASSSQQGNIQYF. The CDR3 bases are TGTGCCAGCAGCTCTCAACAGGGAAACATTCAGTACTTC.

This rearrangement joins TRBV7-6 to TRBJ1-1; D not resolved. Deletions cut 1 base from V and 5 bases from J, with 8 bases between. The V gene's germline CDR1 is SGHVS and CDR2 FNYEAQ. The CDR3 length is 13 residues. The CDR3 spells CASSLDRRTEAFF. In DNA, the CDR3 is TGTGCCAGCAGCTTAGACAGACGGACTGAAGCTTTCTTT.

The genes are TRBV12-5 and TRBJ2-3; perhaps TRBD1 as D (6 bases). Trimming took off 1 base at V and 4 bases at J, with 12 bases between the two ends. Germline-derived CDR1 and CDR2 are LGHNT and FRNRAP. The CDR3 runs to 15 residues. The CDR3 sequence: CASGLGLQGPDTQYF. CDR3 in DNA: TGTGCTAGTGGTTTGGGGCTACAGGGACCAGATACGCAGTATTTT. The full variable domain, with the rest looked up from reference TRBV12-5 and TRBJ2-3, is DARVTQTPRHKVTEMGQEVTMRCQPILGHNTVFWYRQTMMQGLELLAYFRNRAPLDDSGMPKDRFSAEMPDATLATLKIQPSEPRDSAVYFCASGLGLQGPDTQYFGPGTRLTVL.

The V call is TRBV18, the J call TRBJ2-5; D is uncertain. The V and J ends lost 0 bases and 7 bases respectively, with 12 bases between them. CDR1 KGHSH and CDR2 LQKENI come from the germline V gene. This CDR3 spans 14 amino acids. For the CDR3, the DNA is TGTGCCAGCTCACCACCGCCCTTTGCTGGGACCCAGTACTTC. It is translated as CASSPPPFAGTQYF.

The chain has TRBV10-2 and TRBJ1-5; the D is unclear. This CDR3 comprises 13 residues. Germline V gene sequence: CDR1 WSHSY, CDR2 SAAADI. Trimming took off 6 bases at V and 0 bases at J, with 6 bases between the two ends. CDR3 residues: CASRWNSNQPQHF. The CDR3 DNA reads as TGCGCCAGCAGATGGAATAGCAATCAGCCCCAGCATTTT.

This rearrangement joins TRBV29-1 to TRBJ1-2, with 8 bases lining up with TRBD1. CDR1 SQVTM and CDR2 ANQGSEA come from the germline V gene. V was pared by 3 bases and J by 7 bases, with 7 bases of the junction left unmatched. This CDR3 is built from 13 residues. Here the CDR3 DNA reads TGCAGCGTTGATCAGGGGGCGAGGGGTGGCTACACCTTC. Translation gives CSVDQGARGGYTF.

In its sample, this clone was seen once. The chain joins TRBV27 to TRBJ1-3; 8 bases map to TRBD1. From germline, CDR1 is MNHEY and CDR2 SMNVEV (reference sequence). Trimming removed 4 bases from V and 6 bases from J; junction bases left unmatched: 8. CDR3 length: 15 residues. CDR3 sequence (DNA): TGTGCCAGCAGTTCCCTCGGACAGGGCGTAAACACCATATATTTT. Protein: CASSSLGQGVNTIYF.

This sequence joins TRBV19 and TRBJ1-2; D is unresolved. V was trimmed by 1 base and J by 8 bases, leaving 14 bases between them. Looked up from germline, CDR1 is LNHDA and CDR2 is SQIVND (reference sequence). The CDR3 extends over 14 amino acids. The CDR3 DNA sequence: TGTGCCAGTAGTATAGGGACGGAGCTCGCCGGCTACACCTTC. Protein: CASSIGTELAGYTF.

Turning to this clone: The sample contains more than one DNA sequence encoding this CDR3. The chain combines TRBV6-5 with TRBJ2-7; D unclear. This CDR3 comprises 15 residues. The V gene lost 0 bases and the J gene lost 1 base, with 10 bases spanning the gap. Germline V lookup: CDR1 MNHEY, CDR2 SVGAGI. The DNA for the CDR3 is TGTGCCAGCAGTTACTCGTACGACTCTTCCTACGAGCAGTACTTC. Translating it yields CASSYSYDSSYEQYF.

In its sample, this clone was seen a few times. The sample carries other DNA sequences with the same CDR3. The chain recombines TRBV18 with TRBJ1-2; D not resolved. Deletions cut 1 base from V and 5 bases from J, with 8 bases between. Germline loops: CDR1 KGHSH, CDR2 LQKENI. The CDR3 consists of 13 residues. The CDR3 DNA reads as TGTGCCAGCTCACCACAAACGGATTATGGCTACACCTTC. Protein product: CASSPQTDYGYTF.

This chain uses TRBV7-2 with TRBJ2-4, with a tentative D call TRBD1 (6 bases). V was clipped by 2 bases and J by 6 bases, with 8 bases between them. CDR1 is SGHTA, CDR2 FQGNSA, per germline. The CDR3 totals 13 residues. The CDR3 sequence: CASSLNRANIQYF. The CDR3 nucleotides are TGTGCCAGCAGCTTAAACAGGGCAAACATTCAGTACTTC. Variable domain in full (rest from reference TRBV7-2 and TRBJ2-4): GAGVSQSPSNKVTEKGKDVELRCDPISGHTALYWYRQSLGQGLEFLIYFQGNSAPDKSGLPSDRFSAERTGGSVSTLTIQRTQQEDSAVYLCASSLNRANIQYFGAGTRLSVL.